This record looks at one T cell receptor (beta chain) sequence and its context. Its target is not known. With 7 bases removed from V and 4 bases from J, the gap between germline ends came to 20 bases. The length of the CDR3 is 15 residues. Germline values: CDR1 SGHDT, CDR2 YYEEEE. This sample is drawn from a study of cytomegalovirus exposure and HLA in healthy donors. General study findings and limits: Earlier analysis looked at TCR beta V segments, and most were productive about 87% or about 30% of the time. In vitro data verified a few CMV-associated chains as specific for CMV antigens.

Amplification used 60 Vbeta primers and 13 Jbeta primers. Using immunoSEQ multiplex PCR, the repertoire was profiled, and TCRdb retains in-frame clones only, with some absent. This sample has about 200,000 clones, with approximately 70% found just once. J is TRBJ2-5 and V is TRBV5-6, with D possibly TRBD1 on 8 matching bases. The receptor comes from a man aged 35-49 years in good health and CMV-seropositive. Input material: PBMCs. Written as DNA, the CDR3 is TGTGCCAGCGGAAGGACAGGGTGGGAGGGAGAGACCCAGTACTTC. Amino acid sequence: CASGRTGWEGETQYF.